What follows are 26 T cell receptor beta chains derived from one specimen sequenced in a study of cytomegalovirus exposure and HLA in healthy donors. With 60 Vbeta and 13 Jbeta primers, the PCR was carried out. Using immunoSEQ multiplex PCR, the repertoire was profiled, and TCRdb retains in-frame clones only, with some absent. The table lists about 120,000 clones, roughly 80% of them singletons. The sample comprised PBMCs. Receptors originate from a man in his sixties in good health and CMV-seropositive.

This clone came up a few times. V and J are TRBV2 and TRBJ2-2; the match to TRBD1 covers 7 bases. CDR1 and CDR2 (germline): SNHLY, FYNNEI. The V and J ends lost 7 bases and 2 bases, in that order; junction bases with no gene match: 4. This CDR3 contains 14 residues. CDR3 sequence reads: CASMGDRNTGELFF. Here the CDR3 DNA reads TGTGCCAGCATGGGGGACAGAAACACCGGGGAGCTGTTTTTT. Complete variable domain (other parts from reference TRBV2 and TRBJ2-2): EPEVTQTPSHQVTQMGQEVILRCVPISNHLYFYWYRQILGQKVEFLVSFYNNEISEKSEIFDDQFSVERPDGSNFTLKIRSTKLEDSAMYFCASMGDRNTGELFFGEGSRLTVL.

The chain carries TRBV7-2 and TRBJ2-1; 13 positions agree with TRBD2. The CDR3 loop spans 16 amino acids. Germline V gene lookup returns CDR1 SGHTA and CDR2 FQGNSA. J was trimmed by 4 bases and V by 0 bases; bases with no gene match: 0. CDR3 loop: CASSLAGLAGYNEQFF. CDR3 DNA: TGTGCCAGCAGCTTAGCGGGACTAGCGGGATACAATGAGCAGTTCTTC.

V and J are TRBV7-9 and TRBJ1-2, with 9 bases matching TRBD1. There are 16 residues in the CDR3. The V gene's germline CDR1 is SEHNR and CDR2 FQNEAQ (reference sequence). V lost 5 bases to trimming and J lost 5 bases; unmatched junction nucleotides: 12. The chain's CDR3 is CASSRDRASNPYGYTF. CDR3 bases: TGTGCCAGCAGCCGGGACAGGGCCTCGAATCCGTATGGCTACACCTTC.

The chain joins TRBV7-6 to TRBJ2-3; 7 bases match TRBD2. V was clipped by 4 bases and J by 2 bases; unmatched bases: 9. The CDR3 sequence is 16 residues long. Germline V gene data show CDR1 as SGHVS and CDR2 as FNYEAQ. The DNA for the CDR3 is TGTGCCAGCAGCTCGGGACTATCGTGGAACACAGATACGCAGTATTTT. Its translation is CASSSGLSWNTDTQYF.

The chain uses TRBV19 and TRBJ2-5; 11 nucleotides agree with TRBD2. J lost 2 bases, V lost 6 bases, and 5 bases had no gene match. The CDR3 covers 15 residues. Germline V gives CDR1 LNHDA, CDR2 SQIVND (reference sequence). CDR3 loop: CASRRTSGPQETQYF. In DNA, the CDR3 is TGTGCCAGTAGGCGGACTAGCGGGCCTCAAGAGACCCAGTACTTC.

This clone turned up a few times. V gene TRBV9 combines with J gene TRBJ1-1, with a tentative D call TRBD1 (6 bases). This CDR3 region has 15 residues. Germline assignment: CDR1 SGDLS and CDR2 YYNGEE. V gave up 6 bases and J gave up 3 bases, with 18 bases separating them. The CDR3 region is CASTRGGGVDTEAFF. CDR3 in DNA: TGTGCCAGCACCAGAGGAGGGGGGGTGGACACTGAAGCTTTCTTT.

V usage is TRBV6-1 and J usage is TRBJ1-1, with a tentative D call TRBD1 (5 bases). V was pared by 4 bases and J by 5 bases, with 11 bases between. The germline CDR1 and CDR2 sequences are MNHNS and SASEGT. This CDR3 has 13 amino acids. CDR3 region: CASSVVGGTEAFF. The DNA of the CDR3 is TGTGCCAGCAGTGTAGTGGGGGGTACTGAAGCTTTCTTT.

The V call is TRBV7-8, the J call TRBJ2-5, with 7 bases aligning to TRBD1. Judging by the DNA end, TRBJ2-7 fits better; the J call may be wrong. Germline CDR1 is SGHVS and CDR2 is FQNEAQ. The CDR3 runs to 12 residues. The CDR3 region has the DNA TGTGCCAGCAGCTTCGGACAGGACGAGCAGTACTTC. Translation gives CASSFGQDEQYF.

The rearrangement joins TRBV4-2 to TRBJ2-7, with D perhaps matching TRBD1 (6 bases). The CDR3 is 16 amino acids. The germline V gene encodes CDR1 LGHNA and CDR2 YNFKEQ. The V gene lost 5 bases and the J gene lost 1 base, with 18 bases spanning the gap. CDR3 sequence: CASSTRGQKHSYEQYF. In DNA, the CDR3 is TGTGCCAGCAGCACCCGAGGACAGAAACATTCCTACGAGCAGTACTTC.

This chain connects TRBV6-5 to TRBJ2-7, with a tentative D call TRBD1 (6 bases). CDR1 is MNHEY, CDR2 SVGAGI, per germline. The CDR3 loop spans 16 amino acids. V lost 3 bases to trimming and J lost 0 bases, with 15 bases between them. The CDR3 nucleotides are TGTGCCAGCAGTTATAAAGCGAAGGACAGCTCCTACGAGCAGTACTTC. Residues: CASSYKAKDSSYEQYF.

The chain uses TRBV6-5 and TRBJ1-2; D is unresolved. Germline CDR1 is MNHEY and CDR2 is SVGAGI. The CDR3 loop spans 15 amino acids. The V gene lost 0 bases and the J gene lost 1 base, with 9 bases spanning the gap. The CDR3 DNA follows: TGTGCCAGCAGTTACTCGAACGCAGTTAACTATGGCTACACCTTC. It is translated as CASSYSNAVNYGYTF.

There are a few counts of this clone. The CDR3 DNA reads TGTGCCAGCAGCGCGGGCGCATGGGGGGGAGATCAGCCCCAGCATTTT. Its protein is CASSAGAWGGDQPQHF. V and J are TRBV7-9 and TRBJ1-5, with D maybe TRBD1 (5 bases). CDR1 SEHNR and CDR2 FQNEAQ come from the germline V gene (reference sequence). V lost 5 bases, J lost 5 bases, and 19 bases lay in between. The CDR3 has 16 amino acids.

The V gene is TRBV7-6, the J gene TRBJ2-7; TRBD2 agrees at 9 bases. Germline lookup yields CDR1 SGHVS and CDR2 FNYEAQ. CDR3 length equals 18 residues. V lost 5 bases and J lost 7; bases outside the gene matches: 21. The CDR3 sequence is CASSLNAWREGTPSEQYF. The CDR3 DNA reads TGTGCCAGCAGCCTAAACGCGTGGCGGGAGGGAACACCGAGTGAGCAGTACTTC.

V gene TRBV6-1 combines with J gene TRBJ2-7; 10 nucleotides line up with TRBD1. The CDR3 contains 13 residues. J gave up 3 bases and V 6 bases, and 2 bases lay outside the gene matches. Germline V gives CDR1 MNHNS, CDR2 SASEGT. CDR3 loop: CASRGQGYYEQYF. CDR3 DNA sequence: TGTGCCAGCAGGGGACAGGGGTACTACGAGCAGTACTTC.

The chain carries TRBV2 and TRBJ1-4, with a weak D call TRBD1 (5 bases). The V gene's germline CDR1 is SNHLY and CDR2 FYNNEI. The CDR3 extends over 16 amino acids. V was trimmed by 6 bases and J by 5 bases, leaving 19 bases between them. The chain's CDR3 is CASSPGNPHRNEKLFF. As DNA, the CDR3 is TGTGCCAGCAGCCCAGGGAACCCACACAGAAATGAAAAACTGTTTTTT.

The V gene is TRBV29-1, the J gene TRBJ2-7, with D hard to call. The germline V gene encodes CDR1 SQVTM and CDR2 ANQGSEA. The CDR3 spans 12 residues. Trimming removed 6 bases at V and 0 bases at J, with 9 bases between. Written as DNA, the CDR3 is TGCAGCGTCCGGTTCAACTCCTACGAGCAGTACTTC. Translation gives CSVRFNSYEQYF.

This chain joins TRBV5-1 and TRBJ1-1; 8 positions agree with TRBD1. The CDR3 is 14 amino acids. The V segment lost 3 bases and the J segment 4 bases; nucleotides outside the gene matches: 5. CDR1 is SGHRS, CDR2 YFSETQ, per germline. The CDR3 nucleotides are TGCGCCAGCAGCTCGACAGGGGATGTCACTGAAGCTTTCTTT. This translates into CASSSTGDVTEAFF.

The chain recombines TRBV4-1 with TRBJ2-5; TRBD1 aligns across 8 bases. The V gene's germline CDR1 is MGHRA and CDR2 YSYEKL. There are 14 residues in the CDR3. After removal of 3 bases from V and 2 bases from J, the junction contained 2 bases not matched to a gene. This CDR3 reads CASSHYRGQETQYF. The DNA of the CDR3 is TGCGCCAGCAGCCATTACAGGGGGCAAGAGACCCAGTACTTC.

Remarks on this clone: Mismatch with germline at one junction end may stem from a read error. V usage is TRBV18 and J usage is TRBJ1-2; no firm D call. The CDR3 is 13 residues long. Germline V gene lookup returns CDR1 KGHSH and CDR2 LQKENI. CDR3 nucleotide sequence: TGTGCCAGCTCCCCACAATGGAGAGATGGCTACACCTTC. Translated: CASSPQWRDGYTF.

This clone is a singleton in its sample. The chain is built from TRBV30 and TRBJ1-6; the D is unclear. CDR3 length: 13 amino acids. The germline V gene encodes CDR1 GTSNPN and CDR2 SVGIG (reference sequence). Trimming took off 8 bases at V and 7 bases at J, with 15 bases between the two ends. The CDR3 region is CAVNPQTNSPLHF. The DNA of the CDR3 is TGTGCCGTAAACCCTCAAACAAATTCACCCCTCCACTTT.

In its sample, this clone was seen once. The V gene is TRBV10-3, the J gene TRBJ1-1, with TRBD1 matching over 11 bases. Germline assignment: CDR1 ENHRY and CDR2 SYGVKD. With 5 bases clipped from V and 6 bases from J, the junction kept 5 bases outside the gene matches. The CDR3 consists of 14 residues. CDR3 region: CAISTGTGGSEAFF. CDR3 bases: TGTGCCATCAGTACCGGGACAGGGGGGTCTGAAGCTTTCTTT.

This sequence joins TRBV30 and TRBJ1-2, with a tentative D call TRBD1 (5 bases). Between the trimmed V and J ends, which lost 1 base and 4 bases, there was a span of 13 bases. This CDR3 has 14 amino acids. Germline lookup yields CDR1 GTSNPN and CDR2 SVGIG (reference sequence). The DNA for the CDR3 is TGTGCCTGGAGTGCCGCTAGGGGCGCCTATGGCTACACCTTC. This sequence encodes CAWSAARGAYGYTF.

V and J are TRBV27 and TRBJ1-2, with 11 bases fitting TRBD1. CDR1 MNHEY and CDR2 SMNVEV come from the germline V gene (reference sequence). This CDR3 region has 19 residues. The J segment lost 3 bases and the V segment lost 6 bases, leaving 18 bases of the junction unmatched. This chain's CDR3 is CASRLNLRTGGSSYYGYTF. The CDR3 coding sequence is TGTGCCAGCAGACTTAACCTGAGGACAGGGGGCTCCTCTTACTATGGCTACACCTTC.

V gene TRBV27 combines with J gene TRBJ2-1, with D perhaps matching TRBD1 (6 bases). Trimming removed 5 bases at V and 9 bases at J, with 20 bases between. CDR3 size: 15 residues. Germline CDR1 MNHEY, CDR2 SMNVEV (reference sequence). CDR3 DNA sequence: TGTGCCAGCAGTACAACCCGGGTCACCAGGGGTGAGCAGTTCTTC. This codes for CASSTTRVTRGEQFF.

The chain links TRBV29-1 to TRBJ1-1; the D is unclear. The CDR3 length is 14 residues. Germline V gives CDR1 SQVTM, CDR2 ANQGSEA. CDR3 amino acids: CSGRVGPRNTEAFF. The CDR3, as DNA: TGCAGTGGGAGGGTCGGACCCCGAAACACTGAAGCTTTCTTT.

This clone was counted a few times. The chain joins TRBV7-9 to TRBJ2-2; D call uncertain. Germline V gene data show CDR1 as SEHNR and CDR2 as FQNEAQ (reference sequence). V was clipped by 0 bases and J by 0 bases, with 5 bases between them. The CDR3 has 15 amino acids. The CDR3 sequence is CASSLAGPNTGELFF. CDR3 coding DNA: TGTGCCAGCAGCTTAGCGGGCCCGAACACCGGGGAGCTGTTTTTT.